The 15 T cell receptor beta chains below all came from one sample that was sequenced in a study of PD-1 blockade in classical Hodgkin lymphoma. Time point denoted: cycle 4 day 1 (C4D1), after five to seven weeks of nivolumab. Each patient experienced a relapse that followed autologous stem cell transplantation, and brentuximab vedotin exposure varied. Measured with immunoSEQ multiplex PCR; TCRdb has only the in-frame clones, and not every one. The sample comprises about 64,000 clones, roughly nine tenths of which are singletons, and around a tenth rests with the top ten. The sequencing used peripheral blood mononuclear cells (PBMCs), collected before the fourth cycle of nivolumab. These TCRs come from a human donor with classical Hodgkin lymphoma.

This clone has just one count. V usage is TRBV6-6 and J usage is TRBJ1-1; D is unclear. The CDR3 spans 15 residues. Germline loops: CDR1 MNHNY, CDR2 SVGAGI (reference sequence). The ends were cut back, 0 bases at V and 5 bases at J, with 13 bases in the middle. This CDR3 is CASSYSPFTRTEAFF. The CDR3 DNA follows: TGTGCCAGCAGTTACTCCCCTTTCACGCGTACTGAAGCTTTCTTT.

V usage is TRBV7-2 and J usage is TRBJ1-2; D gene uncertain. The V gene's germline CDR1 is SGHTA and CDR2 FQGNSA. The CDR3 has 12 residues. V was trimmed by 4 bases and J by 8 bases, leaving 11 bases between them. The CDR3 sequence: CASSSGATGYTF. CDR3 in DNA: TGTGCCAGCAGCTCCGGCGCGACCGGCTACACCTTC.

The rearrangement uses TRBV11-2 and TRBJ2-7; D is unclear. The germline V gene encodes CDR1 SGHAT and CDR2 FQNNGV. V dropped 1 base and J dropped 2 bases, with 6 bases sitting between them. The CDR3 runs 13 residues. CDR3 sequence reads: CASSLVAPYEQYF. DNA of the CDR3: TGTGCCAGCAGCTTAGTAGCCCCCTACGAGCAGTACTTC.

This clone was detected only a few times. The gene calls are TRBV19 and TRBJ1-5; 9 positions match TRBD1. Germline assignment: CDR1 LNHDA and CDR2 SQIVND (reference sequence). The CDR3 loop spans 15 amino acids. Unmatched junction bases numbered 3, after V lost 2 bases and J lost 4 bases. The CDR3 loop reads CASSIKGQGNQPQHF. As DNA, the CDR3 is TGTGCCAGTAGTATAAAGGGACAGGGTAATCAGCCCCAGCATTTT.

The chain carries TRBV30 and TRBJ1-5; D uncertain. CDR3 size: 13 residues. Germline CDR1 GTSNPN, CDR2 SVGIG (reference sequence). Trimming took 3 bases from V and 4 from J, leaving 10 bases between them. The CDR3 spells CAWSGSGNQPQHF. CDR3 nucleotide sequence: TGTGCCTGGAGCGGGTCGGGGAATCAGCCCCAGCATTTT.

This clone was counted once. The V gene is TRBV7-2, the J gene TRBJ1-2, with D tentatively TRBD1 (5 bases). This CDR3 is built from 12 residues. CDR1 SGHTA and CDR2 FQGNSA come from the germline V gene. V was pared by 5 bases and J by 5 bases, with 9 bases between. CDR3 DNA sequence: TGTGCCAGCAGCCCGCAGGGTTATGGCTACACCTTC. Protein product: CASSPQGYGYTF.

The chain has TRBV6-1 and TRBJ2-1; a possible D gene is TRBD2 (5 bases). Germline CDR1 reads MNHNS; CDR2 reads SASEGT. The V end lost 4 bases, the J end lost 2 bases, and 15 bases lay between the germline ends. The CDR3 is 16 amino acids. In nucleotides, the CDR3 is TGTGCCAGCAGTGTTAATCCGACGGGAACCTACAATGAGCAGTTCTTC. It encodes CASSVNPTGTYNEQFF.

About this clone: One end of the junction varies from germline; a read error may be responsible. V and J are TRBV6-5 and TRBJ1-2; D possibly corresponds to TRBD1 (6 bases). Germline V lookup: CDR1 MNHEY, CDR2 SVGAGI. This CDR3 has 13 residues. The CDR3 DNA is TGTGTCAGCAGCCAGGACAGAAACTATGGCTACACCTTC. Amino acid sequence: CVSSQDRNYGYTF.

The rearrangement uses TRBV5-6 and TRBJ1-1; 8 nucleotides agree with TRBD1. Germline values: CDR1 SGHDT, CDR2 YYEEEE. This CDR3 comprises 15 residues. J gave up 1 base and V 4 bases, and 6 bases lay outside the gene matches. The CDR3 region is CASSVTGVWNTEAFF. The CDR3 nucleotides are TGTGCCAGCAGCGTGACAGGGGTTTGGAACACTGAAGCTTTCTTT.

The chain employs TRBV5-6 and TRBJ1-4; the match to TRBD1 covers 7 bases. The CDR3 sequence is 17 residues long. The V segment lost 1 base and the J segment 7 bases; nucleotides outside the gene matches: 13. The germline V gene has CDR1 SGHDT and CDR2 YYEEEE. In DNA form, the CDR3 reads TGTGCCAGCAGCTTGAAAGGGGGCCTCCTCGGGGGTGAAAAACTGTTTTTT. This sequence encodes CASSLKGGLLGGEKLFF.

This clone was counted only a few times. The junction shows a germline mismatch at one end, possibly a read error. The rearrangement links TRBV4-1 to TRBJ1-6; D is uncertain. Germline-derived CDR1 and CDR2 are MGHRA and YSYEKL. The CDR3 extends over 13 amino acids. CDR3 coding DNA: TGCGCCAGCAACCAAGGTACGAGTTCACCCCTCCACTTT. Amino acid sequence: CASNQGTSSPLHF.

The chain employs TRBV7-6 and TRBJ2-5; D remains unclear. The CDR3 length is 12 residues. Trimming pared 5 bases from V and 1 base from J, leaving 5 bases between. Per germline, CDR1 SGHVS and CDR2 FNYEAQ. The CDR3 here is CASSAVQETQYF. For the CDR3, the DNA is TGTGCCAGCAGCGCCGTCCAAGAGACCCAGTACTTC.

The chain is built from TRBV2 and TRBJ1-5; D ambiguous. CDR3 length equals 13 residues. Germline-derived CDR1 and CDR2 are SNHLY and FYNNEI. Trimming took 1 base from V and 7 from J, leaving 8 bases between them. The CDR3 here is CASSEGILQPQHF. The CDR3 DNA is TGTGCCAGCAGTGAAGGTATCCTACAGCCCCAGCATTTT.

The chain employs TRBV29-1 and TRBJ2-1, with D hard to call. V was cut by 1 base and J by 0 bases, with 13 bases left in between. The CDR3 runs 16 residues. The V gene's germline CDR1 is SQVTM and CDR2 ANQGSEA. The chain's CDR3 is CSVEGGANISYNEQFF. DNA for the CDR3: TGCAGCGTTGAAGGAGGCGCCAACATCTCCTACAATGAGCAGTTCTTC.

The chain employs TRBV7-2 and TRBJ2-7; either TRBD1 or TRBD2 may supply D (5 bases each). Germline lookup yields CDR1 SGHTA and CDR2 FQGNSA. The CDR3 is 15 amino acids. The V gene lost 4 bases and the J gene lost 0 bases, with 13 bases spanning the gap. CDR3 nucleotide sequence: TGTGCCAGCAGCTCAGCCCCCGGGACCTCCTACGAGCAGTACTTC. It yields the protein CASSSAPGTSYEQYF.